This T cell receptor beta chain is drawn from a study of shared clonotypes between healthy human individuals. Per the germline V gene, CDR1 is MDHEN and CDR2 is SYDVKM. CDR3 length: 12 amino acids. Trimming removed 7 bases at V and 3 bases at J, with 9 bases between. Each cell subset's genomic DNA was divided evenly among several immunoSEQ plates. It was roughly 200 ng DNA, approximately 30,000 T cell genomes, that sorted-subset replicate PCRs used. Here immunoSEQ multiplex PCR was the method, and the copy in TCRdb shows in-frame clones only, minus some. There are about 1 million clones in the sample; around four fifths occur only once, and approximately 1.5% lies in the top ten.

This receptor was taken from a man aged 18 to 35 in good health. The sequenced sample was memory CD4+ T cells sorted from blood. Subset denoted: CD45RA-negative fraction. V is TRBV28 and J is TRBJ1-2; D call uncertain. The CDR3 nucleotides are TGTGCCAGCACCACAGAGCACTATGGCTACACCTTC. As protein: CASTTEHYGYTF.